The 2 T cell receptor beta chains listed next were all sequenced from one sample in a study of T cells in Graves' hyperthyroidism and ophthalmopathy (dated by TCRdb to the late 2010s). The method behind the library was multiplex PCR. TCRdb names Illumina HiSeq 2000 as the instrument used. Amplification of TCR beta CDR3 regions was carried out from RNA transcripts. A first-round RT-PCR of the TCR CDR3 used the HTBI primer set with the Qiagen OneStep RT-PCR kit. TCRdb trimmed the raw reads at Q25, called clones with MiXCR and kept productive beta chains. Duplicate CDR3 protein sequences are folded into a single record with the most common DNA and genes. Within this sample are some 770,000 distinct CDR3 sequences, with 16% of them counted one time only. The ten largest account for approximately 8.4% of the sample. Sequencing input: blood. These receptors originate from a man in his late teens or twenties with Graves' hyperthyroidism.

The chain couples TRBV5-6 to TRBJ2-5, with 11 positions matching TRBD1. Per germline, CDR1 SGHDT and CDR2 YYEEEE. The CDR3 has 16 amino acids. V shed 3 bases and J 0 bases; nucleotides not matched to a gene: 4. The CDR3 reads CASSWGQGGYQETQYF. For the CDR3, the DNA is TGTGCCAGCAGCTGGGGACAGGGGGGTTACCAAGAGACCCAGTACTTC.

There are many counts of this clonotype. This CDR3 reads CASSLNRAGYTF. Written as DNA, the CDR3 is TGTGCCAGCAGTCTGAACAGGGCTGGCTACACCTTC. The chain uses TRBV5-5 and TRBJ1-2; a weak D match, TRBD1 (6 bases). CDR1 and CDR2 (germline): SGHKS, YYEKEE (reference sequence). V gave up 5 bases and J gave up 7 bases, with 12 bases separating them. This CDR3 contains 12 residues.